This TCR beta chain emerged from a study of shared T cell receptors in the human thymus. The assay was immunoSEQ multiplex PCR, and TCRdb's table has in-frame clones only and misses some. The top ten clones hold about 0.013% of a sample with 540,000 or so clones, about 80% of them seen once. Trimming took 11 bases from V and 5 from J; bases not matched to a gene: 21. Germline CDR1 is LGHNT and CDR2 is FRNRAP. This CDR3 has 18 residues. A further study also used this sample, focusing on human thymus T cells. According to that study: Having corrective surgery for congenital heart defects, healthy Finnish infants were the ones who donated. Thymus was obtained from resections taken during corrective heart surgery. The related literature has documented a marked overlap of thymic repertoires among unrelated individuals.

The sample comprised thymocytes. This clonotype was sampled from a boy under three years old with a congenital heart defect. The chain is built from TRBV12-5 and TRBJ2-1, with 10 bases matching TRBD2. Here the CDR3 reads CASSPSGRAEVVNNEQFF. As DNA, the CDR3 is TGTGCTTCTTCCCCCAGCGGGAGGGCCGAGGTGGTGAACAATGAGCAGTTCTTC.